These 27 T cell receptor beta chains came from one sample sequenced in a study of T cell responses to AZD1222 COVID-19 vaccine. Some clones are missing from TCRdb's copy, which holds only in-frame ones; the method was immunoSEQ multiplex PCR. The sample contains about 150,000 clones, around 93% of which appear only once. The input for sequencing was peripheral blood, taken 28 days after the second AZD1222 dose. These receptors all stem from an adult who received the AZD1222 COVID-19 vaccine.

This chain links TRBV7-6 with TRBJ2-6, with 9 bases fitting TRBD2. This CDR3 is 20 amino acids long. Trimming at V came to 1 base and at J to 0 bases, leaving 10 bases not matched to a gene. Germline values: CDR1 SGHVS, CDR2 FNYEAQ. CDR3 loop: CASSLDRAGGGTSGANVLTF. The CDR3 region has the DNA TGTGCCAGCAGCTTAGATAGAGCGGGGGGCGGGACCTCTGGGGCCAACGTCCTGACTTTC.

This chain uses TRBV2 with TRBJ2-7; D remains ambiguous. CDR3 length: 13 residues. Germline CDR1 SNHLY, CDR2 FYNNEI. The ends were cut back, 8 bases at V and 6 bases at J, with 17 bases in the middle. CDR3 sequence (DNA): TGTGCCAGCCAACTTTGGGCGTCGGGCGAGCAGTACTTC. Amino acids: CASQLWASGEQYF.

J is TRBJ2-4 and V is TRBV11-2, with D perhaps TRBD1 or TRBD2 (5 bases each). The CDR3 has 16 residues. Trimming cost V 2 bases and J 1 base, with 12 bases left between them. The germline CDR1 and CDR2 sequences are SGHAT and FQNNGV. The CDR3 loop is CASSLMGEGAKNIQYF. As DNA, the CDR3 is TGTGCCAGCAGCTTAATGGGAGAGGGGGCCAAAAACATTCAGTACTTC.

The V and J genes are TRBV10-3 and TRBJ2-7; 10 bases are a match to TRBD2. Unmatched junction bases numbered 20, after V lost 3 bases and J lost 3 bases. Germline CDR1 and CDR2: ENHRY and SYGVKD. The CDR3 is made up of 20 amino acids. The CDR3 coding sequence is TGTGCCATCAGTGATTCCAGGGTAGCGGGAGGAGTTAGACATAGCTACGAGCAGTACTTC. Translated, it gives CAISDSRVAGGVRHSYEQYF.

This chain uses TRBV6-2 or TRBV6-3 with TRBJ1-1; the D is unclear. This CDR3 comprises 12 residues. Germline CDR1 and CDR2: MNHEY and SVGEGT. Between the trimmed V and J ends, which lost 1 base and 8 bases, there was a span of 8 bases. The chain's CDR3 is CASSYFWTEAFF. DNA of the CDR3: TGTGCCAGCAGTTACTTTTGGACCGAAGCTTTCTTT.

This chain joins TRBV7-2 and TRBJ1-2, with 8 bases lining up with TRBD1. Germline CDR1 reads SGHTA; CDR2 reads FQGNSA. This CDR3 has 15 residues. V dropped 1 base and J dropped 7; count of bases not matched to a gene: 8. The DNA of the CDR3 is TGTGCCAGCAGCTTAGATCCGGACAGGGCTAGTGGCTACACCTTC. Its protein product is CASSLDPDRASGYTF.

V usage is TRBV3-1 (or the pseudogene TRBV3-2) and J usage is TRBJ2-1, with TRBD2 identical over 14 bases. The V gene end was trimmed by 5 bases and the J gene end by 2 bases; junction bases not matched to a gene: 5. This CDR3 spans 17 amino acids. Germline CDR1 LGHDT, CDR2 YNNKEL (reference sequence). This CDR3 reads CASSGLAGGPAYNEQFF. CDR3 in DNA: TGTGCCAGCAGCGGACTAGCGGGGGGCCCCGCCTACAATGAGCAGTTCTTC.

The chain combines TRBV5-4 with TRBJ1-2; 10 bases agree with TRBD1. J was trimmed by 8 bases and V by 0 bases; bases with no gene match: 4. From germline, CDR1 is SGHNT and CDR2 YYREEE (reference sequence). The CDR3 extends over 14 amino acids. CDR3 sequence (DNA): TGTGCCAGCAGCTTGGGAGGGACAGGGGAGGGCTACACCTTC. Encoded protein: CASSLGGTGEGYTF.

V gene TRBV19 combines with J gene TRBJ1-3, with D perhaps TRBD1 (5 bases). From germline, CDR1 is LNHDA and CDR2 SQIVND (reference sequence). The CDR3 sequence is 16 residues long. V dropped 7 bases and J dropped 0 bases, with 16 bases sitting between them. Here the CDR3 DNA reads TGTGCCAGTATAGATCGGAAAGGGGACTCTGGAAACACCATATATTTT. Residues: CASIDRKGDSGNTIYF.

This chain links TRBV7-9 with TRBJ1-2; D is unclear. The CDR3 is 12 amino acids. CDR1 and CDR2 from the germline V gene are SEHNR and FQNEAQ (reference sequence). V was trimmed by 1 base and J by 4 bases, leaving 4 bases between them. This CDR3 reads CASSLGSYGYTF. In DNA, the CDR3 is TGTGCCAGCAGCTTAGGGAGCTATGGCTACACCTTC.

This chain's CDR3 is CASRTPGGDNSPLHF. DNA of the CDR3: TGCGCCAGCAGAACCCCGGGGGGAGATAATTCACCCCTCCACTTT. The V call is TRBV5-1, the J call TRBJ1-6; maybe TRBD1 (5 bases). The length of the CDR3 is 15 residues. Trimming cost V 5 bases and J 5 bases, with 14 bases left between them. Germline CDR1 is SGHRS and CDR2 is YFSETQ.

The rearrangement links TRBV4-2 to TRBJ2-3, with 11 bases lining up with TRBD2. Germline V gene sequence: CDR1 LGHNA, CDR2 YNFKEQ. CDR3 length: 17 amino acids. V was clipped by 4 bases and J by 4 bases; unmatched bases: 10. The CDR3 here is CASSLRGLAGGADTQYF. The CDR3 bases are TGTGCCAGCAGCCTCCGGGGGCTAGCGGGGGGCGCAGATACGCAGTATTTT.

The chain is built from TRBV7-2 and TRBJ2-5; 8 positions match TRBD2. This CDR3 spans 17 amino acids. Germline values: CDR1 SGHTA, CDR2 FQGNSA. V shed 4 bases, J shed 1 base, and the junction held 11 bases outside the gene matches. CDR3 DNA: TGTGCCAGCAGCTCGGAAGCGGGAGTACCCATCCAAGAGACCCAGTACTTC. Its protein is CASSSEAGVPIQETQYF.

The chain recombines TRBV5-6 with TRBJ1-5; 8 bases are shared with TRBD1. Germline V gene lookup returns CDR1 SGHDT and CDR2 YYEEEE. The J segment lost 2 bases and the V segment lost 4 bases, leaving 2 bases of the junction unmatched. The CDR3 is made up of 14 amino acids. CDR3 in amino acids: CASSPDRGNQPQHF. DNA of the CDR3: TGTGCCAGCAGCCCGGACAGGGGCAATCAGCCCCAGCATTTT.

This rearrangement joins TRBV19 to TRBJ1-4; a possible D gene is TRBD1 (5 bases). Trimming stripped 8 bases from V and 4 bases from J, with 11 bases between. The length of the CDR3 is 13 residues. In germline, CDR1 is LNHDA, CDR2 SQIVND (reference sequence). In nucleotides, the CDR3 is TGTGCCAGTCGAGGGGTAAATAATGAAAAACTGTTTTTT. This translates into CASRGVNNEKLFF.

The V gene is TRBV7-6, the J gene TRBJ2-7; TRBD2 aligns across 15 bases. J gave up 3 bases and V 6 bases, and 12 bases lay outside the gene matches. From germline, CDR1 is SGHVS and CDR2 FNYEAQ. CDR3 length: 18 residues. The CDR3 spells CASSSSPGLAGGGYEQYF. As DNA, the CDR3 is TGTGCCAGCAGTTCGTCACCGGGACTAGCGGGAGGTGGCTACGAGCAGTACTTC.

V gene TRBV6-5 combines with J gene TRBJ1-1; D gene ambiguous. Looked up from germline, CDR1 is MNHEY and CDR2 is SVGAGI. The CDR3 covers 13 residues. Trimming cost V 0 bases and J 10 bases, with 12 bases left between them. The CDR3 protein is CASSYSGSSRAFF. CDR3 nucleotide sequence: TGTGCCAGCAGTTACTCAGGGAGTTCCAGAGCTTTCTTT.

The V call is TRBV5-1, the J call TRBJ2-3, with 8 nucleotides matching TRBD1. J lost 3 bases, V lost 4 bases, and 13 bases had no gene match. CDR1 is SGHRS and CDR2 is YFSETQ in the germline V gene. The CDR3 sequence is 17 residues long. In DNA, the CDR3 is TGCGCCAGCAGCCCGGCTAAAAAACAGGGGGGTACAGATACGCAGTATTTT. It codes for CASSPAKKQGGTDTQYF.

This chain links TRBV10-3 with TRBJ1-2; a weak D match, TRBD1 (6 bases). This CDR3 region has 16 residues. Germline V gives CDR1 ENHRY, CDR2 SYGVKD. V gave up 11 bases and J gave up 4 bases, with 26 bases separating them. CDR3 protein: CAAQPDTGRSFYGYTF. CDR3 coding DNA: TGTGCCGCCCAGCCCGATACAGGGAGATCTTTCTATGGCTACACCTTC.

The CDR3 DNA sequence: TGTGCCAGCAGCCCCCGGGACTCCCGCGGGGGTAGCAATCAGCCCCAGCATTTT. It codes for CASSPRDSRGGSNQPQHF. The gene calls are TRBV28 and TRBJ1-5, with D tentatively TRBD1 (5 bases). V shed 6 bases and J shed 0 bases, with 21 bases lying between them. Per the germline V gene, CDR1 is MDHEN and CDR2 is SYDVKM. The CDR3 has 18 residues. The full variable domain, with the rest looked up from reference TRBV28 and TRBJ1-5, is DVKVTQSSRYLVKRTGEKVFLECVQDMDHENMFWYRQDPGLGLRLIYFSYDVKMKEKGDIPEGYSVSREKKERFSLILESASTNQTSMYLCASSPRDSRGGSNQPQHFGDGTRLSIL.

The chain is built from TRBV6-4 and TRBJ2-3, with D perhaps TRBD1 (5 bases). Looked up from germline, CDR1 is MRHNA and CDR2 is SNTAGT. The CDR3 has 15 residues. Trimming shortened V by 0 bases and J by 6 bases, and 13 bases separated the two germline ends. The CDR3 DNA reads TGTGCCAGCAGTGACTCGATTGAGTCAGGGGATACGCAGTATTTT. Protein sequence: CASSDSIESGDTQYF.

This chain uses TRBV2 with TRBJ2-4; D call uncertain. Germline loops: CDR1 SNHLY, CDR2 FYNNEI. This CDR3 is built from 12 residues. Trimming took 9 bases from V and 5 from J, leaving 11 bases between them. The CDR3 region has the DNA TGTGCCAGTAGGCACCGAGAAAACATTCAGTACTTC. Translating it yields CASRHRENIQYF.

CDR3 in amino acids: CASSSTAGAFTDTQYF. In nucleotides, the CDR3 is TGTGCCAGCAGCTCAACAGCGGGAGCATTCACTGATACGCAGTATTTT. V gene TRBV7-2 combines with J gene TRBJ2-3, with 8 bases identical to TRBD2. V shed 4 bases, J shed 6 bases, and the junction held 12 bases outside the gene matches. The CDR3 covers 16 residues. The germline gives CDR1 SGHTA, CDR2 FQGNSA.

The chain uses TRBV30 and TRBJ1-1; the D is unclear. This CDR3 has 14 residues. The germline gives CDR1 GTSNPN, CDR2 SVGIG (reference sequence). V was cut by 1 base and J by 5 bases, with 14 bases left in between. For the CDR3, the DNA is TGTGCCTGGAGTGCTCCTATCTATTCTACTGAAGCTTTCTTT. Translating gives CAWSAPIYSTEAFF. Full variable domain (rest looked up from reference TRBV30 and TRBJ1-1): SQTIHQWPATLVQPVGSPLSLECTVEGTSNPNLYWYRQAAGRGLQLLFYSVGIGQISSEVPQNLSASRPQDRQFILSSKKLLLSDSGFYLCAWSAPIYSTEAFFGQGTRLTVV.

CDR3: CASSDSAGVSYNEQFF. In DNA, the CDR3 is TGTGCCAGCAGTGACTCAGCGGGGGTCTCCTACAATGAGCAGTTCTTC. The V call is TRBV6-4, the J call TRBJ2-1; TRBD2 matches 8 bases. Germline loops: CDR1 MRHNA, CDR2 SNTAGT. After removal of 0 bases from V and 0 bases from J, the junction contained 1 base not matched to a gene. The CDR3 sequence is 16 residues long.

This chain links TRBV19 with TRBJ1-2, with D unresolved. Germline-derived CDR1 and CDR2 are LNHDA and SQIVND (reference sequence). The CDR3 spans 14 residues. Trimming stripped 2 bases from V and 8 bases from J, with 15 bases between. The CDR3 loop is CASSISRLQSGYTF. CDR3 bases: TGTGCCAGTAGTATATCCAGGCTACAGTCAGGCTACACCTTC.

The chain links TRBV19 to TRBJ2-5, with TRBD1 matching over 9 bases. CDR1 is LNHDA, CDR2 SQIVND, per germline (reference sequence). This CDR3 is 15 amino acids long. The V gene end was trimmed by 1 base and the J gene end by 5 bases; junction bases not matched to a gene: 5. The CDR3 DNA sequence: TGTGCCAGTAGTATAGTCGGGACAGGGAAGGAGACCCAGTACTTC. Its translation is CASSIVGTGKETQYF. Full variable domain (remainder filled in from reference TRBV19 and TRBJ2-5): DGGITQSPKYLFRKEGQNVTLSCEQNLNHDAMYWYRQDPGQGLRLIYYSQIVNDFQKGDIAEGYSVSREKKESFPLTVTSAQKNPTAFYLCASSIVGTGKETQYFGPGTRLLVL.